Listed below are T cell receptor beta chains from one sample, sequenced in a study of breast tumors, draining lymph nodes, adjacent tissues. TCRdb itself ran the multiplex PCR reads through MiXCR, one entry per CDR3 protein. Seen here are roughly 100,000 distinct CDR3 sequences, under 40% observed once, and the top ten hold 5.5% to 7%. Sequences were obtained from axillary lymph node tissue. Source of these receptors: a female donor with breast cancer. Some clones in this sample may be carry-over from other donors' samples. The CDR3 runs from the conserved cysteine through the conserved F or W. Fields, in order: clone size, D gene, J gene, V gene, CDR3 DNA, CDR3 protein. D genes are given only for firm matches. The listing skips clone size in some rows; elsewhere it reads once, few, many or a size class.

many | TRBD1 | TRBJ1-6 | TRBV5-8 | TGTGCCAGCAGCTTATCCTCTGGACAGGGTTCAAGTTCACCCCTCCACTTT | CASSLSSGQGSSSPLHF
. | . | TRBJ1-2 | TRBV9 | TGTGCCGGCAGCGTAGATCCCCTGGCGGGCTACTATGGCTACACCTTC | CAGSVDPLAGYYGYTF
many | . | TRBJ2-2 | TRBV20-1 | TGCAGTGCCCCGCACTTTAACACCGGGGAGCTGTTTTTT | CSAPHFNTGELFF
many | . | TRBJ1-1 | TRBV29-1 | TGCAGCGTTGCGAGGAACACTGAAGCTTTCTTT | CSVARNTEAFF
. | . | TRBJ2-3 | TRBV25-1 | TGTGCCAGCAGCGGACAGAGCACAGATACGCAGTATTTT | CASSGQSTDTQYF
. | . | TRBJ1-5 | TRBV6-6 | TGTGCCAGCAGTCACGCTAGCGGGGGCACCGGGGAGGTGGGACAAGGAAGGCCCCAGCATTTT | CASSHASGGTGEVGQGRPQHF
. | TRBD2 | TRBJ2-1 | TRBV2 | TGTGCCAGCAGTTGGACTAGCGGGTGGCTCTACAATGAGCAGTTCTTC | CASSWTSGWLYNEQFF
many | . | TRBJ2-7 | TRBV2 | TGTGCCAGCAGTGGCTGGTCGGCCTACGAGCAGTACTTC | CASSGWSAYEQYF
many | . | TRBJ2-3 | TRBV5-1 | TGCGCCAGCAGCTCCTTTATTGGGGCAAAGACAGATACGCAGTATTTT | CASSSFIGAKTDTQYF
. | . | TRBJ2-7 | TRBV7-3 | TGTGCCAGCAGCTTAACTTCCTCCTACGAGCAGTACTTC | CASSLTSSYEQYF
many | . | TRBJ1-2 | TRBV20-1 | TGCAGTGCTGGCCAGGACTTGGGCTATGGCTACACCTTC | CSAGQDLGYGYTF
many | TRBD1 | TRBJ1-5 | TRBV7-9 | TGTGCCAGCAGCAAGGACAGGGAGGGTCAGCCCCAGCATTTT | CASSKDREGQPQHF
many | TRBD1 | TRBJ1-4 | TRBV3-1 | TGTGCCAGCAGCCAAGGATGGGGGACAGTAATGGAAAAACTGTTTTTT | CASSQGWGTVMEKLFF
many | . | TRBJ1-3 | TRBV6-6 | TGTGCCAGCAGTCCCGGGACTGGGGCCAGCACCATATATTTT | CASSPGTGASTIYF
many | TRBD2 | TRBJ2-5 | TRBV4-2 | TGTGCCAGCAGCCAACATGGGGGACTAGCGGGAGTCATGGAGACCCAGTACTTC | CASSQHGGLAGVMETQYF
many | . | TRBJ1-5 | TRBV2 | TGTGCCAGCAGTGGAGGCGGAAGGCCCCAGCATTTT | CASSGGGRPQHF
. | . | TRBJ1-2 | TRBV3-1 | TGTGCCAGCAGCCAAGTACAGGAGGGCTATGGCTACACCTTC | CASSQVQEGYGYTF
. | . | TRBJ1-1 | TRBV13 | TGTGCCAGCAGCTTAGGGCGTTCAGGTTGGAGAGGCACTGCAGCTTTCTTT | CASSLGRSGWRGTAAFF
many | . | TRBJ2-6 | TRBV19 | TGTGCCAGTAGTATAGGGAGGTCCTCTGGGGCCAACGTCCTGACTTTC | CASSIGRSSGANVLTF
many | TRBD2 | TRBJ2-5 | TRBV4-1 | TGCGCCAGCAGCCAAGAGTCTAGCGGGGGACCCCTGATTCAAGAGACCCAGTACTTC | CASSQESSGGPLIQETQYF
many | . | TRBJ1-2 | TRBV28 | TGTGCCAGTGCAGGATCTAACTATGGCTACACCTTC | CASAGSNYGYTF
once | . | TRBJ1-6 | TRBV5-1 | TGCGCCAGCTCCACCTCTAGCGGGGGGAGCTCCTATAATTCACCCCTCCACTTT | CASSTSSGGSSYNSPLHF
many | . | TRBJ2-1 | TRBV4-2 | TGTGCCAGCAGCCAAGAATCCGCGGGACTCACGAATGAGCAGTTCTTC | CASSQESAGLTNEQFF
many | . | TRBJ2-7 | TRBV4-1 | TGCGCCAGCAGCCAAGGTAGGAGCTCCTACGAGCAGTACTTC | CASSQGRSSYEQYF
once | TRBD1 | TRBJ1-2 | TRBV12-3/TRBV12-4 | TGTGCCAGCAGTGGACAGGGTTTATACTATGGCTACACCTTC | CASSGQGLYYGYTF
many | . | TRBJ2-7 | TRBV27 | TGTGCCAGCAGTTCACAGGGACTATCCTACGAGCAGTACTTC | CASSSQGLSYEQYF
many | . | TRBJ1-2 | TRBV4-3 | TGCGCCAGCAGCCAGACCGGGACACAGAACTATGGCTACACCTTC | CASSQTGTQNYGYTF
. | TRBD2 | TRBJ2-7 | TRBV2 | TGTGCCAGCAGGGGACAGCTAGCGGGGGACGAGCAGTACTTC | CASRGQLAGDEQYF